This T cell receptor (beta chain) appears in the sequencing data of a study of T cells in Graves' hyperthyroidism and ophthalmopathy. For the study at large: Peripheral blood collection took place at initial diagnosis, before any treatment. General study points: Separation of ophthalmopathy from stable hyperthyroidism was achieved by a 13 V-J model. In validation, the model predicted ophthalmopathy. These predictions came a median about 6.5 months before onset.

What was amplified from RNA transcripts were TCR beta CDR3 regions. The HTBI primer set served for first-round RT-PCR of the TCR CDR3. TCRdb recomputed calls from the multiplex PCR reads with MiXCR, one row per CDR3 protein. This sample has a few hundred thousand distinct CDR3 sequences; about a sixth occur once, and the top ten carry about 7%. V was pared by 7 bases and J by 2 bases, with 15 bases between. The CDR3 runs to 15 residues. This clonotype was recorded many times. What it recognizes is unknown. Patients aged 18 to 65 had newly diagnosed hyperthyroidism of under 2 months' duration. The chain is built from TRBV12-3 or TRBV12-4 and TRBJ2-1, with D tentatively TRBD2 (6 bases). The specimen sequenced was blood. The clonotype was recovered from a woman under 40 with Graves' hyperthyroidism. CDR3 DNA sequence: TGTGCCAGCATCGCCCGGGCGGGGCCCTACAATGAGCAGTTCTTC. Its translation is CASIARAGPYNEQFF.